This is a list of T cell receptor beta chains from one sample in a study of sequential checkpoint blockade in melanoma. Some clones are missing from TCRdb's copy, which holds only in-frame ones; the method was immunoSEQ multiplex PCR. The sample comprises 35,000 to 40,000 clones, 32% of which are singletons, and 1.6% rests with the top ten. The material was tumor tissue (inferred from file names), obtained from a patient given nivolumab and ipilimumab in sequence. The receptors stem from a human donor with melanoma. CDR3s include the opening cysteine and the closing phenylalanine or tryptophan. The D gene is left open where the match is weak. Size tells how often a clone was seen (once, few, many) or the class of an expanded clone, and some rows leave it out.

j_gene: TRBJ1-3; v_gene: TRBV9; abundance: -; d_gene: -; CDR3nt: TGTGCCAGCAGCCGTACCCCCTACATGGAATCTGGAAACACCATATATTTT; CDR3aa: CASSRTPYMESGNTIYF
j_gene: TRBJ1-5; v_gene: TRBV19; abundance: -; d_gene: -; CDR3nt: TGTGCCAGTAGTATCGGCGCAGGTAACCTTTATAGCAATCAGCCCCAGCATTTT; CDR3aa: CASSIGAGNLYSNQPQHF
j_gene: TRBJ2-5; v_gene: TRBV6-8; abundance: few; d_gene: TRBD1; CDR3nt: TGTGCCAGCAGTCTCGGGGACAGTTATCAAGAGACCCAGTACTTC; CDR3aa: CASSLGDSYQETQYF
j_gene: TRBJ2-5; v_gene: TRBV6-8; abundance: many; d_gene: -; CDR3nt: TGTGCCATCAGCCTTGGACAGGCGGGGGAGACCCAGTACTTC; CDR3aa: CAISLGQAGETQYF
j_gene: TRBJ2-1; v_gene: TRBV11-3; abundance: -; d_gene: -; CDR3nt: TGTGCCAGCAGCTTACTCTGGGGGAGTAGCCACAATGAGCAGTTCTTC; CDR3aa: CASSLLWGSSHNEQFF
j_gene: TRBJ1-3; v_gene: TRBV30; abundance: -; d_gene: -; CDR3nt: TGTGCCTGGAGTAGTACCGGAAACACCATATATTTT; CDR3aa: CAWSSTGNTIYF
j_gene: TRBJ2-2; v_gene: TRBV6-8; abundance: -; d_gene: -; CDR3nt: TGTGCCAGCAGTTATGTAAGGGGGGGCACCGGGGAGCTGTTTTTT; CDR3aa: CASSYVRGGTGELFF
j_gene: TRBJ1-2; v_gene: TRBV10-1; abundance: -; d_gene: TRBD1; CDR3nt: TGCGCCAGCAGTGAGAACAGGGGTTGCTATGGCTACACCTTC; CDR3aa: CASSENRGCYGYTF
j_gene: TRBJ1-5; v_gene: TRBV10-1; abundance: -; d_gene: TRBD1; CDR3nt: TGCGCCAGCAGCGGGGGACAGGCTAATCAGCCCCAGCATTTT; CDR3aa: CASSGGQANQPQHF
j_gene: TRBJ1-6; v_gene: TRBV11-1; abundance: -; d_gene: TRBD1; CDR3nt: TGTGCCAGCAGCTTACCCAGGGGGAATTCACCCCTCCACTTT; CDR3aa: CASSLPRGNSPLHF
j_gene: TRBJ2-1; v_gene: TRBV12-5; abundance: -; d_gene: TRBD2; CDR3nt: TGTGCCAGCCAGCGAGCGGGGTACTCCTACAATGAGCAGTTCTTC; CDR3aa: CASQRAGYSYNEQFF
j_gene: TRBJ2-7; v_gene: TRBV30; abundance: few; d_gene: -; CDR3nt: TGTGCCTGGAGTGCCCGAACGAGTCGGTACGAGCAGTACTTC; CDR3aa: CAWSARTSRYEQYF
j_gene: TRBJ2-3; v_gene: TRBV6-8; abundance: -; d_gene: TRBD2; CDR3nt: TGTGCCAGCAGTCCCCAGCTAGCGGGGGATACAGATACGCAGTATTTT; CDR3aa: CASSPQLAGDTDTQYF
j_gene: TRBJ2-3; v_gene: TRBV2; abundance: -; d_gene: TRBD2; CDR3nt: TGTGCCAGCAGTCTAGCGGGAGGTGGCACAGATACGCAGTATTTT; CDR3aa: CASSLAGGGTDTQYF
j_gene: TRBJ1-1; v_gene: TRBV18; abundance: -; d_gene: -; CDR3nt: TGTGCCAGCTCACCTTCGGGGGGCACTGAAGCTTTCTTT; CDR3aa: CASSPSGGTEAFF
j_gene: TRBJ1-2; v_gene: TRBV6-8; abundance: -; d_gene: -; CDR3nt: TGTGCCAGCAGTTACTCTCAGGTTGGGGGCTATGGCTACACCTTC; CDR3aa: CASSYSQVGGYGYTF
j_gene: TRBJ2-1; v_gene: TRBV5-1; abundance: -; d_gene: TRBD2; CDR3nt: TGCGCCAGCAGCTACTCCGGGACTAGCGGGGGAAAGTGGAATGAGCAGTTCTTC; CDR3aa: CASSYSGTSGGKWNEQFF
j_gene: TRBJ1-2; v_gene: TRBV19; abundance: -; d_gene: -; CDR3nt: TGTGCCAGTAGTGCACAGAGAGATCGATACACCTTC; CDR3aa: CASSAQRDRYTF
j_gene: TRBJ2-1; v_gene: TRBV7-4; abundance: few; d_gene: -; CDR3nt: TGTGCCAGCAGCCTCAGGGGTCTAGCGTCTTACAATGAGCAGTTCTTC; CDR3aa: CASSLRGLASYNEQFF
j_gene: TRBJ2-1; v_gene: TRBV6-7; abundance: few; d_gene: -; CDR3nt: TGTGCCAGCAGCGAAGGGTACGGGACACCTTACAATGAGCAGTTCTTC; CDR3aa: CASSEGYGTPYNEQFF
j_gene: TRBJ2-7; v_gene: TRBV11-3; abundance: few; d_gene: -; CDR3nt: TGTGCCAGCAGCTTTGACGCAGGAACTTACGAGCAGTACTTC; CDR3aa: CASSFDAGTYEQYF
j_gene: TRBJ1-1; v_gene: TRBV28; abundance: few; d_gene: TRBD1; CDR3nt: TGTGCCAGCAACATTATGCAGGGGGCCGGTCGAGGGGCTTTCTTT; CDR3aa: CASNIMQGAGRGAFF
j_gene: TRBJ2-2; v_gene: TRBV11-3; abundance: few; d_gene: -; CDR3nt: TGTGCCAGCAGCTTAAGACCCCACACCGGGGAGCTGTTTTTT; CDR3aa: CASSLRPHTGELFF
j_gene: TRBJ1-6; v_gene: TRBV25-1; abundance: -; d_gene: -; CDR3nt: TGTGCCAGCAGGCTGTTGGACACCTATAATTCACCCCTCCACTTT; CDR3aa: CASRLLDTYNSPLHF
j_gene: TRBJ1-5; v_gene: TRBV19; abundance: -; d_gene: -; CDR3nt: TGTGCCAGTCTGCCGACAGGCCAAGGTGGGCAGCCCCAGCATTTT; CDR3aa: CASLPTGQGGQPQHF
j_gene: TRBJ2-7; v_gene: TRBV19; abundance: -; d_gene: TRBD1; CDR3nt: TGTGCCAGTAGTCTAAGGAGCGGGACAGGGGGGAGCTCCTACGAGCAGTACTTC; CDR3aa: CASSLRSGTGGSSYEQYF
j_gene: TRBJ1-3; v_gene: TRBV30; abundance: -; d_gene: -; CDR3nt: TGTGCCTGGAGGTATCCAGGGTTTAATCGAAACACCATATATTTT; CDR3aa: CAWRYPGFNRNTIYF